What follows are 26 T cell receptor beta chains derived from one specimen sequenced in a study of regulatory T cells in long-lasting Graves disease. The time point is: newly diagnosed GD, antithyroid drugs for less than 3 months. RNA extracted from PBMCs served as the sequencing template. Sequencing libraries for TCR beta were prepared with iRepertoire HTBI primers and Arm-PCR of CDR3 regions. TCRdb itself ran the multiplex PCR reads through MiXCR, one entry per CDR3 protein. The sample has fewer than 500,000 distinct CDR3 sequences, around 16% seen once. This sample was also put to use in a study of T cells in Graves' hyperthyroidism and ophthalmopathy.

Material: peripheral blood mononuclear cells (PBMCs), obtained at new diagnosis, from a patient treated with antithyroid drugs. The receptors shown here come from a man in his forties with Graves disease.

The J gene is TRBJ2-3, the V gene TRBV2; 8 bases align to TRBD1. The CDR3 covers 18 residues. Germline V gene sequence: CDR1 SNHLY, CDR2 FYNNEI. V was clipped by 6 bases and J by 0 bases; unmatched bases: 14. CDR3 sequence (DNA): TGTGCCAGCAGGGGATCAGGGGGCCTAACCCCAAGCACAGATACGCAGTATTTT. As protein: CASRGSGGLTPSTDTQYF.

This clonotype appeared many times. The V call is TRBV2, the J call TRBJ2-1, with D tentatively TRBD1 (6 bases). Germline V CDR1 and CDR2: SNHLY, FYNNEI. The V gene lost 8 bases and the J gene lost 2 bases, with 10 bases spanning the gap. There are 13 residues in the CDR3. As DNA, the CDR3 is TGTGCCAGCCATCAGGGGCCCTACAATGAGCAGTTCTTC. Protein: CASHQGPYNEQFF.

The table lists this clonotype with many counts. This chain uses TRBV5-1 with TRBJ2-4, with D possibly matching TRBD1 (6 bases). This CDR3 region has 17 residues. Looked up from germline, CDR1 is SGHRS and CDR2 is YFSETQ. Deletions cut 2 bases from V and 0 bases from J, with 15 bases between. CDR3 sequence reads: CASSFETGMVAKNIQYF. The CDR3 DNA is TGCGCCAGCAGCTTCGAAACAGGGATGGTAGCCAAAAACATTCAGTACTTC.

The table lists this clonotype with many counts. The V and J genes are TRBV2 and TRBJ2-6, with 12 nucleotides matching TRBD2. This CDR3 comprises 18 residues. CDR1 is SNHLY and CDR2 is FYNNEI in the germline V gene. With 3 bases clipped from V and 3 bases from J, the junction kept 6 bases outside the gene matches. The CDR3 DNA reads TGTGCCAGCAGTGATCGTAGACTAGCGGGAGTTGGGGCCAACGTCCTGACTTTC. Translation: CASSDRRLAGVGANVLTF.

This clonotype came up a few times. The genes are TRBV6-1 and TRBJ2-7; D gene unclear. Germline V gene sequence: CDR1 MNHNS, CDR2 SASEGT. V lost 8 bases, J lost 1 base, and 15 bases lay in between. The CDR3 has 14 residues. This CDR3 reads CASAQRRISYEQYF. As DNA, the CDR3 is TGTGCCAGCGCCCAACGACGGATTTCCTACGAGCAGTACTTC.

This clonotype came up a few times. The chain combines TRBV18 with TRBJ2-7, with TRBD1 matching 8 bases. This CDR3 is 15 amino acids long. The junction had 5 bases not matched to a gene; V was cut back by 2 bases and J by 2 bases. Germline loops: CDR1 KGHSH, CDR2 LQKENI. The CDR3 region has the DNA TGTGCCAGCTCACCAGGGCAGGGGGCTACCTACGAGCAGTACTTC. This translates into CASSPGQGATYEQYF.

The V call is TRBV20-1, the J call TRBJ2-3; 8 bases are shared with TRBD2. The CDR3 runs 16 residues. Germline assignment: CDR1 DFQATT and CDR2 SNEGSKA (reference sequence). The CDR3 region has the DNA TGCAGCGCTGGCCCACGACTAGCGCGGGTCACAGATACGCAGTATTTT. Translation: CSAGPRLARVTDTQYF.

This clonotype turned up a few times. The chain combines TRBV27 with TRBJ2-2; 8 bases are a match to TRBD1. Trimming removed 3 bases from V and 6 bases from J; junction bases left unmatched: 9. This CDR3 spans 16 amino acids. Germline V gives CDR1 MNHEY, CDR2 SMNVEV (reference sequence). The CDR3 DNA follows: TGTGCCAGCAGTTTGATTCGGCCCAGGGGGCCCGGGGAGCTGTTTTTT. It encodes CASSLIRPRGPGELFF.

The V and J genes are TRBV12-3 or TRBV12-4 and TRBJ2-1; 11 positions match TRBD2. J gave up 3 bases and V 6 bases, and 7 bases lay outside the gene matches. The CDR3 is 16 amino acids. CDR3 loop: CASSERLAGYYNEQFF. DNA of the CDR3: TGTGCCAGCAGCGAACGACTAGCGGGATACTACAATGAGCAGTTCTTC.

This clonotype showed up many times. The genes are TRBV11-2 and TRBJ2-7; 9 bases align to TRBD1. Trimming removed 5 bases from V and 5 bases from J; junction bases left unmatched: 7. CDR1 SGHAT and CDR2 FQNNGV come from the germline V gene. CDR3 length: 14 residues. As DNA, the CDR3 is TGTGCCAGCAGCCTGGACAGGGGCCTCAACGAGCAGTACTTC. Amino acid sequence: CASSLDRGLNEQYF. The full variable domain, its missing parts supplied by reference TRBV11-2 and TRBJ2-7, is EAGVAQSPRYKIIEKRQSVAFWCNPISGHATLYWYQQILGQGPKLLIQFQNNGVVDDSQLPKDRFSAERLKGVDSTLKIQPAKLEDSAVYLCASSLDRGLNEQYFGPGTRLTVT.

Only a few counts were recorded for this clonotype. This rearrangement joins TRBV27 to TRBJ2-1; D might be TRBD2 (5 bases). The CDR3 covers 16 residues. Germline V gene lookup returns CDR1 MNHEY and CDR2 SMNVEV (reference sequence). V lost 9 bases and J 5 bases, leaving 23 bases between the germline ends. DNA for the CDR3: TGTGCCAGTAAGTTCGGGGAAGTGGGAACGGACAATGAGCAGTTCTTC. Residues: CASKFGEVGTDNEQFF.

The count of this clonotype is one. A read error likely explains this, since a far larger clone differs by one base. The rearrangement links TRBV7-9 to TRBJ2-3, with D unclear. The CDR3 spans 11 residues. Per the germline V gene, CDR1 is SEHNR and CDR2 is FQNEAQ (reference sequence). CDR3: CASTSFTEASF. For the CDR3, the DNA is TGTGCCAGCACTTCCTTCACTGAAGCTTCCTTT.

This clonotype has a count of ten or more. This chain connects TRBV2 to TRBJ2-1, with D perhaps TRBD2 (6 bases). Germline V CDR1 and CDR2: SNHLY, FYNNEI. This CDR3 comprises 15 residues. V lost 2 bases to trimming and J lost 3 bases, with 11 bases between them. The CDR3 DNA reads as TGTGCCAGCAGTGAATTAGCGGCAATCTACAATGAGCAGTTCTTC. It specifies CASSELAAIYNEQFF.

This clonotype was seen at least ten times. The V call is TRBV10-3, the J call TRBJ2-3; tentatively, D is TRBD1 (6 bases). The V end lost 7 bases, the J end lost 0 bases, and 11 bases lay between the germline ends. This CDR3 is 14 amino acids long. Germline V gene sequence: CDR1 ENHRY, CDR2 SYGVKD. This CDR3 reads CAITDRPSTDTQYF. In nucleotides, the CDR3 is TGTGCCATCACTGACAGGCCTAGCACAGATACGCAGTATTTT.

This clonotype was seen many times. The chain links TRBV2 to TRBJ2-3; unclear D gene. Germline V lookup: CDR1 SNHLY, CDR2 FYNNEI. This CDR3 comprises 12 residues. V dropped 9 bases and J dropped 4 bases, with 11 bases sitting between them. The CDR3 DNA is TGTGCCAGTCAAGGGCCCTCAGATACGCAGTATTTT. It is translated as CASQGPSDTQYF.

This clonotype has only a few counts. The chain uses TRBV10-1 and TRBJ2-7, with D tentatively TRBD1 or TRBD2 (5 bases each). V was clipped by 3 bases and J by 6 bases, with 15 bases between them. The CDR3 totals 14 residues. Germline assignment: CDR1 WNHNN and CDR2 SYGVQD (reference sequence). The CDR3 bases are TGCGCCAGCAGTGAAGCGAAGGGTGGGGGCGAGCAGTACTTC. Translation: CASSEAKGGGEQYF.

This clonotype was observed at least ten times. V gene TRBV14 combines with J gene TRBJ2-3, with a weak D call TRBD1 (6 bases). The V and J ends lost 5 bases and 5 bases respectively, with 11 bases between them. The CDR3 runs to 13 residues. CDR1 and CDR2 from the germline V gene are SGHDN and FVKESK. Here the CDR3 DNA reads TGTGCCAGCAGCACAGGGTCCGGAGATACGCAGTATTTT. As protein: CASSTGSGDTQYF.

This clonotype was observed at least ten times. The rearrangement links TRBV3-1 to TRBJ2-1; D unclear. CDR1 and CDR2 from the germline V gene are LGHDT and YNNKEL (reference sequence). Trimming removed 3 bases at V and 8 bases at J, with 8 bases between. The CDR3 is made up of 12 amino acids. This CDR3 is CASSQRSDEQFF. The CDR3 nucleotides read TGTGCCAGCAGCCAGCGGTCCGATGAGCAGTTCTTC.

This clonotype has ten or more counts. The chain employs TRBV10-1 and TRBJ1-2, with D maybe TRBD1 (5 bases). CDR3 length: 13 amino acids. The germline CDR1 and CDR2 sequences are WNHNN and SYGVQD (reference sequence). V lost 4 bases and J 3 bases, leaving 9 bases between the germline ends. CDR3 amino acids: CASSVGRDYGYTF. DNA of the CDR3: TGCGCCAGCAGTGTTGGCAGGGACTATGGCTACACCTTC.

A remark on this clonotype: Sequence at one end of the junction differs from germline and may be a read error. The chain carries TRBV28 and TRBJ2-1; a weak D match, TRBD2 (5 bases). The CDR3 consists of 15 residues. CDR1 and CDR2 from the germline V gene are MDHEN and SYDVKM. The CDR3 region is CASNQDRLGGNEQFF. The CDR3 DNA reads TGCGCCAGCAACCAAGACCGGCTGGGCGGGAATGAGCAGTTCTTC. Looking up the rest from reference TRBV28 and TRBJ2-1 gives the full variable domain: DVKVTQSSRYLVKRTGEKVFLECVQDMDHENMFWYRQDPGLGLRLIYFSYDVKMKEKGDIPEGYSVSREKKERFSLILESASTNQTSMYLCASNQDRLGGNEQFFGPGTRLTVL.

This chain links TRBV7-6 with TRBJ2-2; maybe TRBD1 (5 bases). Germline V lookup: CDR1 SGHVS, CDR2 FNYEAQ. The CDR3 runs to 17 residues. Trimming shortened V by 1 base and J by 7 bases, and 19 bases separated the two germline ends. CDR3 sequence reads: CASSLDVQDGLRGELFF. The CDR3 DNA sequence: TGTGCCAGCAGCTTAGATGTACAGGACGGTCTTCGCGGGGAGCTGTTTTTT.

This clonotype was detected ten times or more. The gene calls are TRBV5-1 and TRBJ2-7; 7 bases line up with TRBD1. The CDR3 is 15 amino acids. J was trimmed by 0 bases and V by 4 bases; bases with no gene match: 7. Per germline, CDR1 SGHRS and CDR2 YFSETQ. The CDR3 reads CASSRDSPSSYEQYF. In DNA form, the CDR3 reads TGCGCCAGCAGCCGGGACAGCCCTAGCTCCTACGAGCAGTACTTC.

This clonotype was observed at least ten times. The J gene is TRBJ2-3, the V gene TRBV29-1; 9 positions agree with TRBD2. The V gene end was trimmed by 4 bases and the J gene end by 1 base; junction bases not matched to a gene: 3. Germline CDR1 reads SQVTM; CDR2 reads ANQGSEA. CDR3 length equals 14 residues. DNA for the CDR3: TGCAGCGTTGGTAGGACTAGCGGCACAGATACGCAGTATTTT. Translation gives CSVGRTSGTDTQYF.

In this sample, this clonotype turned up a few times. The genes are TRBV20-1 and TRBJ2-7; TRBD1 or TRBD2 may be the D gene (5 bases each). Germline V gene lookup returns CDR1 DFQATT and CDR2 SNEGSKA (reference sequence). V lost 0 bases to trimming and J lost 1 base, with 13 bases between them. The CDR3 totals 15 residues. The chain's CDR3 is CSARDRDDGSYEQYF. CDR3 bases: TGCAGTGCTAGAGACCGGGACGATGGGTCCTACGAGCAGTACTTC.

For this clonotype: A much larger clonotype is one base distant, so this may be a read error. This rearrangement joins TRBV27 to TRBJ2-7; D unclear. Germline V gene data show CDR1 as MNHEY and CDR2 as SMNVEV (reference sequence). V lost 4 bases to trimming and J lost 4 bases, with 17 bases between them. This CDR3 spans 15 amino acids. In nucleotides, the CDR3 is TGTGCCAGCAGTTCATGTACAACGGACGGTTACGAGCAGTACTTC. Its translation is CASSSCTTDGYEQYF.

This clonotype was observed at least ten times. The chain uses TRBV5-1 and TRBJ1-2; no clear D. Trimming shortened V by 3 bases and J by 2 bases, and 17 bases separated the two germline ends. The CDR3 contains 16 residues. The germline CDR1 and CDR2 sequences are SGHRS and YFSETQ. The chain's CDR3 is CASSSTPSTENYGYTF. Here the CDR3 DNA reads TGCGCCAGCAGCTCAACGCCCTCCACGGAAAACTATGGCTACACCTTC.